This T cell receptor (beta chain) was observed in a study of T-cell reconstitution after alpha-beta-depleted transplantation in children. A library of TCRbeta sequences, prepared with unique molecular identifiers, was generated. TCRdb re-called the PCR reads with MiXCR, one entry per CDR3 protein. The sample carries 700,000 or so distinct CDR3 sequences, about an eighth recorded once. This clonotype was counted only a few times. V was trimmed by 5 bases and J by 2 bases, leaving 16 bases between them. Germline assignment: CDR1 SEHNR and CDR2 FQNEAQ (reference sequence). This CDR3 has 15 amino acids. Sequenced here: PBMCs, sampled before TCRalphabeta/CD19-depleted stem cell transplant. The chain links TRBV7-9 to TRBJ2-7; D may be TRBD2 (6 bases). The source of this sequence is a girl under 10 years old with congenital amegakaryocytic thrombocytopenia, due to receive a stem cell transplant. The CDR3 DNA reads TGTGCCAGCAGCCTCCGATCCGGGAGCCCCTACGAGCAGTACTTC. Residues: CASSLRSGSPYEQYF. Looking up the rest from reference TRBV7-9 and TRBJ2-7 gives the full variable domain: DTGVSQNPRHKITKRGQNVTFRCDPISEHNRLYWYRQTLGQGPEFLTYFQNEAQLEKSRLLSDRFSAERPKGSFSTLEIQRTEQGDSAMYLCASSLRSGSPYEQYFGPGTRLTVT.